These T cell receptor beta chains were read from a single sample in a study of T cells in Graves' hyperthyroidism and ophthalmopathy. TCRdb re-derived calls from the multiplex PCR reads in MiXCR, one entry per CDR3 protein. In the table there are around 190,000 distinct CDR3 sequences, about a sixth of which are singletons. The source material was blood. Receptors were obtained from a woman between 50 and 59 years old with Graves' hyperthyroidism. Both conserved end residues are part of each CDR3. Fields, in order: CDR3 protein, CDR3 DNA, J gene, clone size, V gene, D gene. The D gene is left open where the match is weak. Only part of the rows carry a size: once, few, many, or a class if the clone is expanded.

CDR3aa: CASATRTEAFF
CDR3nt: TGCGCCAGCGCCACGAGAACTGAAGCTTTCTTT
j_gene: TRBJ1-1
abundance: few
v_gene: TRBV4-1
d_gene: .

CDR3aa: CASSVRGYPGGSGELFF
CDR3nt: TGTGCCAGCAGCGTGCGGGGATACCCCGGGGGTTCCGGGGAGCTGTTTTTT
j_gene: TRBJ2-2
abundance: .
v_gene: TRBV9
d_gene: .

CDR3aa: CASSPSLTGYEQYF
CDR3nt: TGCGCCAGCAGCCCCAGCCTCACAGGGTACGAGCAGTACTTC
j_gene: TRBJ2-7
abundance: few
v_gene: TRBV4-1
d_gene: .

CDR3aa: CATSSSLLLSSAEGYTF
CDR3nt: TGTGCCACCAGCAGTTCGTTGCTTTTATCCTCTGCCGAGGGCTACACCTTC
j_gene: TRBJ1-2
abundance: many
v_gene: TRBV15
d_gene: .

CDR3aa: CASSKDSYEQYF
CDR3nt: TGTGCCAGCAGCAAAGACAGCTACGAGCAGTACTTC
j_gene: TRBJ2-7
abundance: many
v_gene: TRBV7-9
d_gene: .

CDR3aa: CASSPLAGGTGELFF
CDR3nt: TGTGCCAGCAGCCCCCTAGCGGGGGGGACCGGGGAGCTGTTTTTT
j_gene: TRBJ2-2
abundance: few
v_gene: TRBV6-1
d_gene: TRBD2

CDR3aa: CASRGPGNTIYF
CDR3nt: TGTGCCAGCAGGGGGCCAGGAAACACCATATATTTT
j_gene: TRBJ1-3
abundance: many
v_gene: TRBV28
d_gene: .

CDR3aa: CASSLRAYGYTF
CDR3nt: TGTGCCAGCAGCTTGAGGGCCTATGGCTACACCTTC
j_gene: TRBJ1-2
abundance: .
v_gene: TRBV5-4
d_gene: .

CDR3aa: CASSPGPSVNEQFF
CDR3nt: TGTGCCAGTAGTCCGGGACCATCGGTCAATGAGCAGTTCTTC
j_gene: TRBJ2-1
abundance: .
v_gene: TRBV19
d_gene: .

CDR3aa: CASSLLGQGGGTEAFF
CDR3nt: TGTGCCAGCAGCTTGCTCGGACAGGGGGGGGGGACTGAAGCTTTCTTT
j_gene: TRBJ1-1
abundance: .
v_gene: TRBV5-6
d_gene: TRBD1

CDR3aa: CATSDPTGGPNEQFF
CDR3nt: TGTGCCACCAGTGATCCGACGGGGGGGCCCAATGAGCAGTTCTTC
j_gene: TRBJ2-1
abundance: .
v_gene: TRBV24-1
d_gene: TRBD2

CDR3aa: CASRNGDVEWYGYTF
CDR3nt: TGTGCCAGCAGGAACGGGGATGTGGAATGGTATGGCTACACCTTC
j_gene: TRBJ1-2
abundance: many
v_gene: TRBV2
d_gene: .

CDR3aa: CSVKNGTLDTTYEQYF
CDR3nt: TGCAGCGTCAAAAACGGTACGTTGGACACGACCTACGAGCAGTACTTC
j_gene: TRBJ2-7
abundance: .
v_gene: TRBV29-1
d_gene: .

CDR3aa: CASILAAGGTGGYEQFF
CDR3nt: TGTGCCAGCATCCTCGCTGCAGGCGGGACAGGGGGATATGAGCAGTTCTTC
j_gene: TRBJ2-1
abundance: many
v_gene: TRBV11-2
d_gene: TRBD1

CDR3aa: CASKRTGATNTEAFF
CDR3nt: TGTGCCAGCAAAAGGACAGGGGCGACGAACACTGAAGCTTTCTTT
j_gene: TRBJ1-1
abundance: many
v_gene: TRBV11-2
d_gene: TRBD1

CDR3aa: CASSVLGTGRDNTEAFF
CDR3nt: TGTGCCAGCAGTGTTTTGGGGACAGGGAGGGATAACACTGAAGCTTTCTTT
j_gene: TRBJ1-1
abundance: .
v_gene: TRBV6-1
d_gene: TRBD1

CDR3aa: CASSPSPTRQETQYF
CDR3nt: TGTGCCAGCAGCCCCTCCCCGACAAGGCAAGAGACCCAGTACTTC
j_gene: TRBJ2-5
abundance: .
v_gene: TRBV7-2
d_gene: .

CDR3aa: CASSRGRVNEQFF
CDR3nt: TGTGCCAGCAGCCGAGGGAGAGTCAATGAGCAGTTCTTC
j_gene: TRBJ2-1
abundance: few
v_gene: TRBV5-6
d_gene: .

CDR3aa: CASGLAGWETQYF
CDR3nt: TGTGCCAGTGGACTAGCGGGATGGGAGACCCAGTACTTC
j_gene: TRBJ2-5
abundance: many
v_gene: TRBV2
d_gene: TRBD2